This T cell receptor beta chain derives from a study of memory CD4+ T cells and cytomegalovirus serostatus. Broader study findings: The CMV-associated TCR signature appears largely within the CD4+ memory repertoire. Of approximately 160 reported CMV TCRbeta sequences, just over 65 were found in memory CD4+ repertoires.

Single viable CD3+CD4+CD8-CD45RO+ cells were sorted as the memory CD4+ T cells. Original methodology: After removing out-of-frame reads, 2,204,828 distinct TCRbeta sequences remained. Libraries were prepared by immunoSEQ multiplex PCR; TCRdb keeps only in-frame clonotypes and omits some of them. That table supplies the V and J calls and clone size; D and trimming were determined from the DNA. The table lists about 60,000 clones, under 90% of them singletons. With regard to this clone: Its target is not known.

This CDR3 comprises 14 residues. Germline CDR1 is MNHEY and CDR2 is SVGAGI. Trimming took 0 bases from V and 7 from J, leaving 12 bases between them. This receptor was identified in an adult in good health and CMV-seronegative. Some clones in this sample may be carry-over from other donors' samples. The rearrangement links TRBV6-5 to TRBJ1-2; TRBD1 might be the D (6 bases). Material for sequencing was memory CD4+ T cells from blood. The CDR3: CASSYSGGLLGYTF. The CDR3 DNA reads as TGTGCCAGCAGTTACTCTGGGGGGCTTCTTGGCTACACCTTC.